The T cell receptor (beta chain) described here comes from a study of long-term antiretroviral therapy in people with HIV. Study-level findings and limits: The clones with expansion before ART were dominant in the repertoire at all time points.

Concerning this clone: The antigen is unknown.

All participants with HIV were treated in the United States. Germline V gene lookup returns CDR1 KGHSH and CDR2 LQKENI. Trimming pared 2 bases from V and 2 bases from J, leaving 13 bases between. This CDR3 is 16 amino acids long. With survey level as its setting, the immunoSEQ assay was v3.0. Sequencing set out to capture roughly 35,000-55,000 T-cell genomes per sample. Clones were read by immunoSEQ multiplex PCR, and TCRdb kept only the in-frame ones, dropping some. The data hold some 23,000 clones, with approximately 73% observed a single time. The chain recombines TRBV18 with TRBJ1-3, with D perhaps matching TRBD1 (5 bases). Sequenced material: unsorted PBMCs, taken 0.5 years after starting antiretroviral therapy. The sequence was obtained from a middle-aged woman with HIV. The CDR3 spells CASSPGGARAGNTIYF. CDR3 DNA sequence: TGTGCCAGCTCACCAGGAGGCGCCAGGGCTGGAAACACCATATATTTT. Filled out from reference TRBV18 and TRBJ1-3, the complete variable domain reads NAGVMQNPRHLVRRRGQEARLRCSPMKGHSHVYWYRQLPEEGLKFMVYLQKENIIDESGMPKERFSAEFPKEGPSILRIQQVVRGDSAAYFCASSPGGARAGNTIYFGEGSWLTVV.